The sequence of this TCR beta chain was determined in a study of shared clonotypes between healthy human individuals. Study-wide points: Expectations were that clonotype sharing among donors would be affected by sequencing depth. Clonotypes not shared had lower generation probabilities than those common to all four donors. Only blood was sampled; tissue repertoires likely differ.

The repertoire was sequenced with immunoSEQ multiplex PCR; TCRdb's copy has only in-frame clones and lacks some. The data contain over a million clones, about 70% of them singletons. CDR1 and CDR2 (germline): MDHEN, SYDVKM. The CDR3 extends over 13 amino acids. V dropped 10 bases and J dropped 1 base, with 11 bases sitting between them. This clone was counted a single time. As yet, its antigen is unknown. The TCR originated in a man in his late teens or twenties in good health. Material for sequencing was memory CD4+ T cells sorted from blood. Subset here: CD45RA-negative fraction. The chain carries TRBV28 and TRBJ2-1; the D call may be TRBD1 or TRBD2 (7 bases each). CDR3 nucleotides: TGTGCCACCAGGGGGGGATCCTACAATGAGCAGTTCTTC. Its translation: CATRGGSYNEQFF.